A selection of T cell receptor beta chains follows, all from one sample in a study of T-cell memory formation after mild COVID-19. From the 5' RACE reads, TCRdb called clonotypes with MiXCR, one entry per CDR3 protein. The sample consists of 200,000 to 300,000 distinct CDR3 sequences, 15% to 19% of them appearing once. The specimen sequenced was PBMCs or a T cell subset sorted from them (not recorded which). All receptors derive from an adult woman who had mild COVID-19 (a few samples of this study predate the infection). Cell type and time point are not known. The CDR3 runs from the conserved cysteine through the conserved F or W. D genes are given only for firm matches. For some rows the clone size is stated as once, few or many, or as a class when expanded; others skip it.

>NA|TRBV28|TRBJ1-1|NA
CASSLPGILRAFF
TGTGCCAGCAGTTTACCAGGGATTTTGAGGGCTTTCTTT
>NA|TRBV7-2|TRBJ1-2|TRBD1
CASSLAQGAVYGYTF
TGTGCCAGCAGCTTAGCCCAGGGGGCAGTCTATGGCTACACCTTC
>many|TRBV19|TRBJ1-5|TRBD1
CASSRQGDSNQPQHF
TGTGCCAGTAGCCGTCAGGGGGATAGCAATCAGCCCCAGCATTTT
>NA|TRBV5-6|TRBJ2-7|NA
CASSLPPAEQYF
TGTGCCAGCAGCTTGCCGCCAGCCGAGCAGTACTTC
>few|TRBV7-3|TRBJ1-1|TRBD1
CASSLTGGDTEAFF
TGTGCCAGCAGCTTAACAGGGGGCGACACTGAAGCTTTCTTT
>few|TRBV5-1|TRBJ1-4|NA
CASSVSGNEKLFF
TGCGCCAGCAGCGTGAGTGGAAATGAAAAACTGTTTTTT
>NA|TRBV5-6|TRBJ2-3|TRBD2
CASTLRVLAGGTDTQYF
TGTGCCAGCACACTCCGGGTACTAGCGGGGGGTACAGATACGCAGTATTTT
>NA|TRBV2|TRBJ2-1|NA
CASSEVRSYNEQFF
TGTGCCAGCAGTGAAGTGCGCTCCTACAATGAGCAGTTCTTC
>few|TRBV4-1|TRBJ2-2|TRBD1
CASSRQGQYTGELFF
TGCGCCAGCAGCCGACAGGGACAGTACACCGGGGAGCTGTTTTTT
>NA|TRBV3-1|TRBJ1-3|NA
CASSRGRSSGNTIYF
TGTGCCAGCAGCCGCGGACGCAGCTCTGGAAACACCATATATTTT
>NA|TRBV7-9|TRBJ2-1|TRBD2
CASSPGLAARTEQFF
TGTGCCAGCAGCCCGGGACTAGCGGCCCGCACTGAGCAGTTCTTC
>NA|TRBV7-9|TRBJ2-7|TRBD2
CASSAGLAGGYEQYF
TGTGCCAGCAGCGCAGGACTAGCGGGAGGGTACGAGCAGTACTTC
>few|TRBV3-1|TRBJ2-1|NA
CASRGKIYNEQFF
TGTGCCAGCCGGGGTAAGATTTACAATGAGCAGTTCTTC
>once|TRBV2|TRBJ2-7|NA
CASRGLTGFYEQYF
TGTGCCAGCAGAGGCCTCACGGGGTTCTACGAGCAGTACTTC
>many|TRBV11-2|TRBJ1-4|NA
CASSSNRVVREKLFF
TGTGCCAGCAGTTCCAACAGGGTTGTACGGGAAAAACTGTTTTTT
>many|TRBV9|TRBJ2-1|TRBD2
CASSRAPGGGPGNEQFF
TGTGCCAGCAGCCGCGCTCCGGGGGGGGGGCCCGGAAATGAGCAGTTCTTC
>few|TRBV11-2|TRBJ1-2|NA
CASSSPGAGGYTF
TGTGCCAGCAGCTCACCGGGGGCGGGAGGCTACACCTTC
>NA|TRBV2|TRBJ2-1|NA
CASSEWNNEQFF
TGTGCCAGCAGTGAATGGAACAATGAGCAGTTCTTC
>NA|TRBV3-1|TRBJ2-5|NA
CASSQDSSTSQYF
TGTGCCAGCAGCCAAGATTCCTCTACCTCCCAGTACTTC
>NA|TRBV18|TRBJ1-6|NA
CASSTSNRLLPLHF
TGTGCCAGCTCAACCAGTAACAGACTTCTTCCCCTCCACTTT
>NA|TRBV18|TRBJ2-7|TRBD1
CASSPRDRGREQYF
TGTGCCAGCTCCCCACGGGACAGGGGGCGCGAGCAGTACTTC
>NA|TRBV4-2|TRBJ1-3|NA
CASSPQVNSGNTIYF
TGTGCCAGCAGCCCACAGGTTAACTCTGGAAACACCATATATTTT
>NA|TRBV19|TRBJ2-5|TRBD2
CASSDTSGGLETQYF
TGTGCCAGTAGTGATACTAGCGGGGGTTTAGAGACCCAGTACTTC
>NA|TRBV3-1|TRBJ1-1|NA
CASSQSRNTEAFF
TGTGCCAGCAGCCAAAGCCGTAACACTGAAGCTTTCTTT
>few|TRBV7-9|TRBJ2-1|NA
CASSLYRGRSSYNEQFF
TGTGCCAGCAGCCTTTACAGAGGCAGGAGCTCCTACAATGAGCAGTTCTTC
>few|TRBV18|TRBJ1-2|TRBD1
CASSPTPGQAGYGYTF
TGTGCCAGCTCACCGACTCCGGGACAGGCGGGCTATGGCTACACCTTC
>NA|TRBV28|TRBJ1-2|NA
CASSLYQGGSYGYTF
TGTGCCAGCAGTTTATACCAGGGAGGGAGCTATGGCTACACCTTC
>NA|TRBV9|TRBJ1-1|NA
CASSAVDRNTEAFF
TGTGCCAGCAGCGCCGTGGACAGGAACACTGAAGCTTTCTTT
>once|TRBV20-1|TRBJ1-6|TRBD1
CSAVRDRDSPLHF
TGCAGTGCCGTCCGGGACAGGGATTCACCCCTCCACTTT
>NA|TRBV6-1|TRBJ2-2|NA
CASRPGPSQAGELFF
TGTGCCAGCAGGCCGGGGCCATCCCAGGCCGGGGAGCTGTTTTTT
>NA|TRBV10-3|TRBJ1-2|TRBD1
CAIRATGAQGYTF
TGTGCCATCAGGGCGACAGGGGCTCAAGGCTACACCTTC
>NA|TRBV12-3/TRBV12-4|TRBJ2-3|NA
CATTFTLGGSTDTQYF
TGTGCCACCACTTTTACCCTCGGCGGTAGCACAGATACGCAGTATTTT
>few|TRBV6-1|TRBJ2-2|NA
CASSQGTWNTGELFF
TGTGCCAGCAGCCAAGGGACCTGGAACACCGGGGAGCTGTTTTTT
>NA|TRBV18|TRBJ2-2|NA
CASSPLSANTGELFF
TGTGCCAGCTCACCACTTAGCGCGAACACCGGGGAGCTGTTTTTT
>NA|TRBV2|TRBJ2-2|NA
CASSLTLGGTGELFF
TGTGCCAGCAGCTTGACCTTGGGTGGCACCGGGGAGCTGTTTTTT
>NA|TRBV20-1|TRBJ1-6|TRBD1
CSAPRTGDSPLHF
TGCAGTGCTCCTCGGACAGGGGATTCACCCCTCCACTTT
>few|TRBV19|TRBJ1-2|TRBD1
CASTDDGTGFGGYTF
TGTGCCAGTACCGACGACGGGACAGGGTTTGGTGGCTACACCTTC